Following are 30 T cell receptor beta chains from one sample sequenced in a study of shared clonotypes between healthy human individuals. The naive CD8 subset, CD45RO-negative cells positively selected for CCR7, excluded terminally differentiated effector memory CD45RA+ cells. Data came from immunoSEQ multiplex PCR; TCRdb stores just in-frame clones and leaves some out. The sample comprises hundreds of thousands of clones, over 90% of which are singletons, and 24% rests with the top ten. The sequenced material came from naive CD8+ T cells sorted from blood. Receptors originate from a man aged 25 to 40 in good health.

This rearrangement joins TRBV28 to TRBJ2-3; D unresolved. The germline V and J ends were trimmed by 3 bases and 4 bases, with 5 bases remaining between them. CDR3 length equals 12 residues. Germline-derived CDR1 and CDR2 are MDHEN and SYDVKM. CDR3 sequence reads: CASSFWADTQYF. Here the CDR3 DNA reads TGTGCCAGCAGTTTTTGGGCAGATACGCAGTATTTT.

This clone was found once. The chain couples TRBV19 to TRBJ2-7; D assignment may be TRBD1 or TRBD2 (5 bases each). Looked up from germline, CDR1 is LNHDA and CDR2 is SQIVND (reference sequence). Trimming took 0 bases from V and 5 from J, leaving 20 bases between them. There are 17 residues in the CDR3. The CDR3 region has the DNA TGTGCCAGTAGTATAGAACCCTTGGGAGAGGGGCCCCACGAGCAGTACTTC. Its protein is CASSIEPLGEGPHEQYF.

This chain links TRBV6-4 with TRBJ2-1; 8 positions match TRBD1. The CDR3 totals 16 residues. Germline CDR1 is MRHNA and CDR2 is SNTAGT. The V and J ends lost 6 bases and 5 bases, in that order; junction bases with no gene match: 12. The CDR3 here is CASRPVDRGVNNEQFF. The CDR3 nucleotides are TGTGCCAGCAGGCCGGTTGACAGGGGAGTAAACAATGAGCAGTTCTTC.

This chain joins TRBV4-3 and TRBJ1-1; 11 bases match TRBD1. Germline CDR1 and CDR2: LGHNA and YSLEER. Germline trimming cut 0 bases from V and 5 bases from J; bases unmatched to any gene: 8. The CDR3 length is 17 residues. In DNA, the CDR3 is TGCGCCAGCAGCCAAGATCGGACAGGGGGCGGTACGACTGAAGCTTTCTTT. Translating it yields CASSQDRTGGGTTEAFF.

The J gene is TRBJ2-1, the V gene TRBV5-4, with D maybe TRBD2 (6 bases). Looked up from germline, CDR1 is SGHNT and CDR2 is YYREEE (reference sequence). The length of the CDR3 is 15 residues. With 0 bases removed from V and 1 base from J, the gap between germline ends came to 8 bases. The CDR3 protein is CASSLAGVSYNEQFF. CDR3 nucleotides: TGTGCCAGCAGCTTGGCGGGGGTATCCTACAATGAGCAGTTCTTC.

The gene calls are TRBV11-2 and TRBJ2-7; TRBD2 agrees at 8 bases. J was trimmed by 3 bases and V by 1 base; bases with no gene match: 2. In germline, CDR1 is SGHAT, CDR2 FQNNGV. The CDR3 runs 14 residues. DNA of the CDR3: TGTGCCAGCAGCTTAGCTAGCGGGCGCTACGAGCAGTACTTC. It translates to CASSLASGRYEQYF.

The chain joins TRBV9 to TRBJ2-7; D remains ambiguous. V lost 7 bases and J 7 bases, leaving 6 bases between the germline ends. Germline lookup yields CDR1 SGDLS and CDR2 YYNGEE. The CDR3 is 9 amino acids. The chain's CDR3 is CASGEEQYF. In DNA form, the CDR3 reads TGTGCCAGCGGAGAGGAGCAGTACTTC.

This chain joins TRBV6-1 and TRBJ1-4, with 7 bases matching TRBD1. The germline CDR1 and CDR2 sequences are MNHNS and SASEGT. CDR3 length: 15 residues. With 7 bases clipped from V and 4 bases from J, the junction kept 9 bases outside the gene matches. CDR3 loop: CASIERDSFNEKLFF. In DNA form, the CDR3 reads TGTGCCAGCATCGAACGGGACAGCTTTAATGAAAAACTGTTTTTT.

This clone has a single count. The chain combines TRBV7-6 with TRBJ2-7, with TRBD2 identical over 12 bases. After removal of 2 bases from V and 3 bases from J, the junction contained 8 bases not matched to a gene. CDR1 is SGHVS and CDR2 is FNYEAQ in the germline V gene. CDR3 size: 17 residues. The CDR3 loop is CASSLRTSGKLSYEQYF. The CDR3 region has the DNA TGTGCCAGCAGCTTACGGACTAGCGGGAAGCTAAGCTACGAGCAGTACTTC.

There are many counts of this clone. Other DNA sequences in the same sample also yield this CDR3. The chain is built from TRBV28 and TRBJ2-7, with 9 bases identical to TRBD1. The CDR3 consists of 14 residues. Germline V gives CDR1 MDHEN, CDR2 SYDVKM. Trimming took 0 bases from V and 3 from J; bases not matched to a gene: 0. CDR3 in amino acids: CASSLWTGGYEQYF. CDR3 nucleotides: TGTGCCAGCAGTTTATGGACAGGGGGCTACGAGCAGTACTTC.

V gene TRBV6-5 combines with J gene TRBJ1-2; weak D call: TRBD1 (5 bases). V was trimmed by 2 bases and J by 3 bases, leaving 13 bases between them. The germline CDR1 and CDR2 sequences are MNHEY and SVGAGI. The CDR3 is 15 amino acids. CDR3 amino acids: CASSYLMGGDYGYTF. The CDR3 DNA follows: TGTGCCAGCAGTTACCTGATGGGGGGGGACTATGGCTACACCTTC.

The chain couples TRBV10-1 to TRBJ2-1; tentatively, D is TRBD1 (6 bases). Deletions cut 5 bases from V and 6 bases from J, with 14 bases between. CDR1 and CDR2 (germline): WNHNN, SYGVQD (reference sequence). The CDR3 contains 14 residues. Here the CDR3 reads CASSMRTASNEQFF. The CDR3 DNA is TGCGCCAGCAGTATGAGGACAGCCAGCAATGAGCAGTTCTTC.

The V and J genes are TRBV10-2 and TRBJ2-1, with 16 bases matching TRBD2. In germline, CDR1 is WSHSY, CDR2 SAAADI. J was trimmed by 5 bases and V by 6 bases; bases with no gene match: 10. The CDR3 sequence is 18 residues long. CDR3 sequence: CASSTGTSGRGINNEQFF. DNA for the CDR3: TGCGCCAGCAGCACCGGGACTAGCGGGAGGGGCATCAACAATGAGCAGTTCTTC.

The rearrangement joins TRBV5-6 to TRBJ2-7, with D unresolved. The CDR3 has 11 residues. The germline gives CDR1 SGHDT, CDR2 YYEEEE. V gave up 3 bases and J gave up 3 bases, with 4 bases separating them. CDR3 in DNA: TGTGCCAGCAGCTACGGCTACGAGCAGTACTTC. This encodes CASSYGYEQYF. The full variable domain, in which reference TRBV5-6 and TRBJ2-7 provide the parts outside the CDR3, is DAGVTQSPTHLIKTRGQQVTLRCSPKSGHDTVSWYQQALGQGPQFIFQYYEEEERQRGNFPDRFSGHQFPNYSSELNVNALLLGDSALYLCASSYGYEQYFGPGTRLTVT.

With respect to this clone: The sample contains more than one DNA sequence encoding this CDR3. The rearrangement uses TRBV7-3 and TRBJ2-1; D is unresolved. Trimming cost V 0 bases and J 4 bases, with 4 bases left between them. This CDR3 is built from 13 residues. Germline V gene sequence: CDR1 SGHTA, CDR2 FQGTGA. The CDR3 sequence is CASSLTGYNEQFF. In nucleotides, the CDR3 is TGTGCCAGCAGCTTAACTGGTTACAATGAGCAGTTCTTC.

The rearrangement links TRBV5-4 to TRBJ2-3, with D tentatively TRBD2 (6 bases). The length of the CDR3 is 14 residues. Germline V gene data show CDR1 as SGHNT and CDR2 as YYREEE (reference sequence). V gave up 3 bases and J gave up 0 bases, with 8 bases separating them. In nucleotides, the CDR3 is TGTGCCAGCAGCTCTAGCGAGAGCACAGATACGCAGTATTTT. Its translation is CASSSSESTDTQYF.

The V gene is TRBV7-9, the J gene TRBJ2-7; D unclear. The CDR3 consists of 13 residues. V lost 5 bases to trimming and J lost 3 bases, with 11 bases between them. Germline assignment: CDR1 SEHNR and CDR2 FQNEAQ (reference sequence). The chain's CDR3 is CASSPPEGYEQYF. In DNA form, the CDR3 reads TGTGCCAGCAGCCCCCCGGAAGGCTACGAGCAGTACTTC.

The chain uses TRBV29-1 and TRBJ2-7; D is ambiguous. V dropped 6 bases and J dropped 0 bases, with 9 bases sitting between them. The V gene's germline CDR1 is SQVTM and CDR2 ANQGSEA. The CDR3 runs to 12 residues. The CDR3 loop is CSVGISSYEQYF. CDR3 coding DNA: TGCAGCGTAGGGATTAGCTCCTACGAGCAGTACTTC.

In its sample, this clone was seen once. The chain couples TRBV11-2 to TRBJ2-2; possibly TRBD2 for D (6 bases). The germline V gene encodes CDR1 SGHAT and CDR2 FQNNGV. V dropped 1 base and J dropped 1 base, with 10 bases sitting between them. The CDR3 has 16 residues. The CDR3 DNA follows: TGTGCCAGCAGCTTAGTGGTTAGCGGGAACACCGGGGAGCTGTTTTTT. This encodes CASSLVVSGNTGELFF.

The J gene is TRBJ2-1, the V gene TRBV29-1, with TRBD2 as a possible D gene (6 bases). The V end was cut by 6 bases, the J end by 2 bases, with 14 bases between. The CDR3 totals 14 residues. Germline V lookup: CDR1 SQVTM, CDR2 ANQGSEA. The CDR3 protein is CSVGGLITYNEQFF. CDR3 coding DNA: TGCAGCGTCGGGGGACTGATTACCTACAATGAGCAGTTCTTC.

The chain uses TRBV19 and TRBJ2-1; the D call may be TRBD1 or TRBD2 (5 bases each). The CDR3 has 13 amino acids. V was pared by 9 bases and J by 6 bases, with 15 bases between. CDR1 is LNHDA and CDR2 is SQIVND in the germline V gene (reference sequence). This CDR3 is CASGLGPLNEQFF. CDR3 nucleotide sequence: TGTGCCAGCGGACTGGGACCTCTCAATGAGCAGTTCTTC.

The CDR3 coding sequence is TGTGCCAGCAGCGTAGCTCGAGGAGGGAACTACAATGAGCAGTTCTTC. Translating it yields CASSVARGGNYNEQFF. The chain couples TRBV9 to TRBJ2-1, with a weak D call TRBD2 (6 bases). The CDR3 sequence is 16 residues long. The V gene's germline CDR1 is SGDLS and CDR2 YYNGEE. The V end lost 0 bases, the J end lost 3 bases, and 13 bases lay between the germline ends.

This chain joins TRBV9 and TRBJ1-4; D ambiguous. This CDR3 comprises 14 residues. Trimming removed 3 bases from V and 7 bases from J, with 13 bases in between. Germline CDR1 and CDR2: SGDLS and YYNGEE. CDR3 sequence (DNA): TGTGCCAGCAGCGAGACCAACATAGGTGAAAAACTGTTTTTT. Translating it yields CASSETNIGEKLFF.

The chain is built from TRBV11-2 and TRBJ2-1; TRBD2 might be the D (6 bases). This CDR3 region has 18 residues. Trimming removed 3 bases from V and 6 bases from J, with 24 bases in between. CDR1 is SGHAT and CDR2 is FQNNGV in the germline V gene. CDR3 sequence (DNA): TGTGCCAGCAGCTTTGATGGTTTTATGGGGGGAGCTCCCAATGAGCAGTTCTTC. It translates to CASSFDGFMGGAPNEQFF.

The chain joins TRBV7-6 to TRBJ2-3; D uncertain. The CDR3 covers 14 residues. CDR1 is SGHVS and CDR2 is FNYEAQ in the germline V gene. The germline V and J ends were trimmed by 5 bases and 1 base, with 10 bases remaining between them. The CDR3: CASSTTTGTDTQYF. The CDR3 bases are TGTGCCAGCAGCACTACGACTGGCACAGATACGCAGTATTTT.

The chain links TRBV5-1 to TRBJ2-7; D ambiguous. The ends were cut back, 1 base at V and 3 bases at J, with 8 bases in the middle. In germline, CDR1 is SGHRS, CDR2 YFSETQ. The CDR3 runs 13 residues. The CDR3 DNA sequence: TGCGCCAGCAGCTTGTACGCAAGCTACGAGCAGTACTTC. It is translated as CASSLYASYEQYF.

The chain combines TRBV19 with TRBJ2-7, with 11 bases matching TRBD2. The CDR3 consists of 16 residues. Trimming took 5 bases from V and 6 from J; bases not matched to a gene: 12. CDR1 is LNHDA, CDR2 SQIVND, per germline (reference sequence). The CDR3 here is CASSSISGRALGEQYF. The CDR3 DNA reads as TGTGCCAGTAGTTCCATTAGCGGGAGGGCTCTGGGCGAGCAGTACTTC.

In its sample, this clone was seen once. The V call is TRBV29-1, the J call TRBJ2-7; 8 nucleotides align to TRBD1. The CDR3 length is 15 residues. V gave up 3 bases and J gave up 0 bases; unmatched junction bases: 7. Germline lookup yields CDR1 SQVTM and CDR2 ANQGSEA. This CDR3 reads CSVEGGQGPSYEQYF. For the CDR3, the DNA is TGCAGCGTTGAGGGCGGACAGGGCCCCTCCTACGAGCAGTACTTC.

The chain joins TRBV5-6 to TRBJ1-2; possibly TRBD1 for D (6 bases). This CDR3 has 18 residues. The germline V and J ends were trimmed by 3 bases and 3 bases, with 24 bases remaining between them. CDR1 and CDR2 (germline): SGHDT, YYEEEE. The CDR3 DNA follows: TGTGCCAGCAGCTCAGAGGGACACCCGGACCTGGTCGACTATGGCTACACCTTC. Translation gives CASSSEGHPDLVDYGYTF. Filled out from reference TRBV5-6 and TRBJ1-2, the complete variable domain reads DAGVTQSPTHLIKTRGQQVTLRCSPKSGHDTVSWYQQALGQGPQFIFQYYEEEERQRGNFPDRFSGHQFPNYSSELNVNALLLGDSALYLCASSSEGHPDLVDYGYTFGSGTRLTVV.

This clone showed up just once. V usage is TRBV7-2 and J usage is TRBJ2-3; D remains unclear. The CDR3 spans 14 residues. V gave up 5 bases and J gave up 0 bases, with 9 bases separating them. Germline V gene data show CDR1 as SGHTA and CDR2 as FQGNSA. The CDR3 reads CASSPTASTDTQYF. CDR3 bases: TGTGCCAGCAGCCCCACAGCTAGCACAGATACGCAGTATTTT.